The 2 T cell receptor beta chains given below trace back to one sample, sequenced in a study of human T cells and chemical hapten exposure. TCRdb re-called the RACE reads through MiXCR, storing one row per CDR3 protein. The sample yields some 71,000 distinct CDR3 sequences, approximately 12% seen once. The time point: patch test 3, about 24 weeks after DPC sensitization. Treatment given: therapeutic diphenylcyclopropenone sensitization with weekly scalp DPC. Source: whole blood, taken in connection with sensitization to the hapten diphenylcyclopropenone (DPC). All receptors come from a woman in her forties or fifties with alopecia areata. Some clones in this sample may be carry-over from other donors' samples.

This clonotype was detected ten times or more. The chain has TRBV18 and TRBJ2-3; TRBD1 or TRBD2 may be the D gene (5 bases each). Germline CDR1 is KGHSH and CDR2 is LQKENI. CDR3 length: 15 residues. Between the trimmed V and J ends, which lost 3 bases and 5 bases, there was a span of 15 bases. The CDR3 sequence is CASSPSGQIIDTQYF. CDR3 bases: TGTGCCAGCTCACCGTCGGGGCAGATTATAGATACGCAGTATTTT. Filled out from reference TRBV18 and TRBJ2-3, the complete variable domain reads NAGVMQNPRHLVRRRGQEARLRCSPMKGHSHVYWYRQLPEEGLKFMVYLQKENIIDESGMPKERFSAEFPKEGPSILRIQQVVRGDSAAYFCASSPSGQIIDTQYFGPGTRLTVL.

V is TRBV7-2 and J is TRBJ2-4; weak D call: TRBD2 (6 bases). Trimming took 5 bases from V and 9 from J, leaving 17 bases between them. Looked up from germline, CDR1 is SGHTA and CDR2 is FQGNSA. The CDR3 covers 14 residues. Here the CDR3 DNA reads TGTGCCAGCAGCCCTGGGACTCCCTTAGGCATTCAGTACTTC. As protein: CASSPGTPLGIQYF.